The text below deals with one TCR beta chain. This specimen comes from a study of T cells after yellow fever vaccination. Study-wide results and limits: Though weaker, the secondary response peaked faster, on day 5 versus 15.

TCRdb reprocessed the 5' RACE reads via MiXCR and lists one record per CDR3 protein. The sample records more than 65,000 distinct CDR3 sequences, about 14% being singletons. This sequence was found in a man aged 18 to 35 who received the YFV17D yellow fever vaccine. The sequencing here drew on CD8+ T cells not binding an NS4B(214-222) dextramer, sorted from PBMCs, taken roughly 23 days after the first yellow fever vaccination.

The CDR3 coding sequence is TGTGCCAGCAGTTTATTTGTTACCGGGGAGCTGTTTTTT. Amino acids: CASSLFVTGELFF. The chain carries TRBV27 and TRBJ2-2; D is uncertain. Trimming took 1 base from V and 5 from J, leaving 5 bases between them. CDR3 size: 13 residues. Germline V gene data show CDR1 as MNHEY and CDR2 as SMNVEV (reference sequence).